This TCR beta chain was obtained from a study of T cell responses to AZD1222 COVID-19 vaccine. Study details: Recipients boosted at about 4 weeks or about 12 weeks are pooled.

V lost 4 bases to trimming and J lost 5 bases, with 11 bases between them. Germline V lookup: CDR1 SNHLY, CDR2 FYNNEI. This CDR3 region has 14 residues. Study findings and constraints: When two AZD1222 doses had been given, Spike-specific TCR breadth and depth rose.

Concerning this clone: Its specificity is not known.

TCRdb's table, derived via immunoSEQ multiplex PCR, lists solely in-frame clones and lacks some. The sample yields 130,000 to 150,000 clones, approximately 90% seen once. The sample was peripheral blood, taken on day 0 of AZD1222 vaccination. The chain is built from TRBV2 and TRBJ2-2; D is undetermined. This receptor was identified in an adult in good health. The CDR3 here is CASSVGRGTGELFF. The CDR3 bases are TGTGCCAGCAGTGTGGGCCGAGGAACCGGGGAGCTGTTTTTT.